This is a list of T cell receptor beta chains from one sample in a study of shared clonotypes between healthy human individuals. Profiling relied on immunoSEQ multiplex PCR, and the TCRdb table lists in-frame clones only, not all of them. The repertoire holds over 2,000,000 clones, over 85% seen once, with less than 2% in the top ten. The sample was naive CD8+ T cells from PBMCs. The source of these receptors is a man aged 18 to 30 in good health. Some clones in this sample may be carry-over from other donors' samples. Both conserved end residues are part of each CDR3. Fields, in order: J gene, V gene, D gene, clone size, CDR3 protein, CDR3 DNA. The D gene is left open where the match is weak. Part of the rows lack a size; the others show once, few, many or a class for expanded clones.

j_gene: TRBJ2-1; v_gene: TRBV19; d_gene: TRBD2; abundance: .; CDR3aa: CASTSTSGVYNEQFF; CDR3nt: TGTGCCAGTACCTCCACTAGCGGGGTATACAATGAGCAGTTCTTC
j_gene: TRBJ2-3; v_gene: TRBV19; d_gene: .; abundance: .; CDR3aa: CASSTRAVGTDTQYF; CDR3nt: TGTGCCAGTAGTACCCGGGCCGTCGGCACAGATACGCAGTATTTT
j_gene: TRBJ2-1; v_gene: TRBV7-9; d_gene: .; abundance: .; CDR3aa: CASSFARDDRQFF; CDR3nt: TGTGCCAGCAGCTTCGCCAGGGATGATCGACAGTTCTTC
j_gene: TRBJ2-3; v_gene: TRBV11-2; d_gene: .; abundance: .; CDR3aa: CASSAYRVREQYF; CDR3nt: TGTGCCAGCAGCGCCTACAGAGTCCGGGAGCAGTATTTT
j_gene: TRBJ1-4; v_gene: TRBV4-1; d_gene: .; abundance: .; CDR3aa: CASSQVLGLTQKLFF; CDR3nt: TGCGCCAGCAGCCAAGTGCTGGGGTTGACTCAAAAACTGTTTTTT
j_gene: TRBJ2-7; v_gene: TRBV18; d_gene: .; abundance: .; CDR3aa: CASSPPPAGADYEQYF; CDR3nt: TGTGCCAGCTCACCACCACCTGCGGGCGCAGACTACGAGCAGTACTTC
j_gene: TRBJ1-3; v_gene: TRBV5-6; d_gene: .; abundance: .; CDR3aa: CASSSLRLFSGNTIYF; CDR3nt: TGTGCCAGCAGCTCCCTTCGTCTTTTCTCTGGAAACACCATATATTTT
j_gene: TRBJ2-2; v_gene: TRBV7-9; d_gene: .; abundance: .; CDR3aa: CASRSQLNTGELFF; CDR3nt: TGTGCCAGCAGGTCACAGTTGAACACCGGGGAGCTGTTTTTT
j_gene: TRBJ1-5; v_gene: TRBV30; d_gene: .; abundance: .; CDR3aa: CAWSAGQHNQPQHF; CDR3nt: TGTGCCTGGAGCGCAGGACAGCACAATCAGCCCCAGCATTTT
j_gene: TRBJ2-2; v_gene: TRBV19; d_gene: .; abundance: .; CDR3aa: CASSIPPPNTGELFF; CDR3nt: TGTGCCAGTAGTATTCCACCCCCTAACACCGGGGAGCTGTTTTTT
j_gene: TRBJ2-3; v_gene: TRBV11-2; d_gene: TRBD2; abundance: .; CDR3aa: CASSLVAGDTQYF; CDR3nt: TGTGCCAGCAGCTTAGTAGCGGGGGATACGCAGTATTTT
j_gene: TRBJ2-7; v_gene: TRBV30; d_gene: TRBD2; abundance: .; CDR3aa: CAWSEGPGLREVYF; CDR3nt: TGTGCCTGGAGCGAAGGCCCCGGCCTCCGGGAGGTGTACTTC
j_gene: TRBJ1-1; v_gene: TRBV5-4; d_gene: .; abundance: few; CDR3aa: CASTSLVVSNTEAFF; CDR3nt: TGTGCCAGCACCTCCCTTGTGGTTTCTAACACTGAAGCTTTCTTT
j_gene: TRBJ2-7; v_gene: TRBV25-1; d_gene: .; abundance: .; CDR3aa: CASNRDNSYEQYF; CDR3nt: TGTGCCAGCAACCGGGACAACTCCTACGAGCAGTACTTC
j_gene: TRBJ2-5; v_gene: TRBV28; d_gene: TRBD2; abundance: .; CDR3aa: CASSAFRREQYF; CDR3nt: TGTGCCAGCAGTGCCTTCAGGCGGGAGCAGTACTTC
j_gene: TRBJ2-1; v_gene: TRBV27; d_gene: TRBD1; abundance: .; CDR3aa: CASISGTGVWNEQFF; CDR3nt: TGTGCCAGCATTTCAGGGACAGGTGTGTGGAATGAGCAGTTCTTC
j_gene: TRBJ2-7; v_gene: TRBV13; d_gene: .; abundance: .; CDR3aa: CASSLRASYEQYF; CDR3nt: TGTGCCAGCAGCCTCCGGGCCTCCTACGAGCAGTACTTC
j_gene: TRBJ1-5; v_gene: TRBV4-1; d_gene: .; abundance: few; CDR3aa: CASSRVMVGSNQPQHF; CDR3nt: TGCGCCAGCAGCCGAGTAATGGTAGGAAGCAATCAGCCCCAGCATTTT
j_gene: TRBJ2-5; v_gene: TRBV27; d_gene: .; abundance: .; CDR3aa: CASSSLAILGETQYF; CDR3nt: TGTGCCAGCAGTTCCCTAGCGATCTTGGGGGAGACCCAGTACTTC
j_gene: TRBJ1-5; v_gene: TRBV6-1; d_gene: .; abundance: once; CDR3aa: CASSEGDFSNQPQHF; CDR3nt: TGTGCCAGCAGTGAAGGGGACTTTAGCAATCAGCCCCAGCATTTT
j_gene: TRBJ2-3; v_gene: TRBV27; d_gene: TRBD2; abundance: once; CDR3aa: CASKGLRATRDTQYF; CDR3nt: TGTGCCAGCAAGGGACTACGAGCAACTCGGGATACGCAGTATTTT
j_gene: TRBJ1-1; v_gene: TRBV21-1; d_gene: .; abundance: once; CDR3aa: CASSKPPRGLFEAFF; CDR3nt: TGTGCCAGCAGCAAACCCCCCAGGGGGCTCTTTGAAGCTTTCTTT
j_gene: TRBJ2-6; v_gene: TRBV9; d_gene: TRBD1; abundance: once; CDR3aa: CASSVTDRGASSGANVLTF; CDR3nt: TGTGCCAGCAGCGTAACGGACAGGGGGGCTAGCTCTGGGGCCAACGTCCTGACTTTC
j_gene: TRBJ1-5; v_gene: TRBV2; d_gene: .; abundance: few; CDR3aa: CASSGHITLLSNQPQHF; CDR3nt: TGTGCCAGCAGTGGACACATTACCCTTCTTAGCAATCAGCCCCAGCATTTT
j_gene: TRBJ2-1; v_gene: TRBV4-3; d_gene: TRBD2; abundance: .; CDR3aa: CASSRGLFNNEQFF; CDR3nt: TGCGCCAGCAGCCGGGGACTATTTAACAATGAGCAGTTCTTC
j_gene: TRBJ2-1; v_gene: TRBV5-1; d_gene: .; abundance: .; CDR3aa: CASKDGDTYNEQFF; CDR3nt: TGCGCCAGCAAGGACGGTGATACCTACAATGAGCAGTTCTTC
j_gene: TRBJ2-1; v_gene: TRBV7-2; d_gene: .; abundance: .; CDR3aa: CASRFGTSSYNEQFF; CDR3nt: TGTGCCAGCAGATTTGGCACGAGCTCCTACAATGAGCAGTTCTTC
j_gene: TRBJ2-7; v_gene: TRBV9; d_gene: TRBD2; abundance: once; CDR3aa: CASSVADGRATEQYF; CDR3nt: TGTGCCAGCAGCGTAGCGGACGGGAGGGCGACCGAGCAGTACTTC
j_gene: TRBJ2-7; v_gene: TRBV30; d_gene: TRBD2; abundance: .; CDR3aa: CAWSVRPLAGVTYEQYF; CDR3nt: TGTGCCTGGAGTGTACGCCCACTAGCGGGGGTTACCTACGAGCAGTACTTC
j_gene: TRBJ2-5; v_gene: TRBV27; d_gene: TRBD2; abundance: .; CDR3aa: CASSFGLMAGGPSLETQYF; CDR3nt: TGTGCCAGCAGTTTCGGTTTAATGGCGGGAGGGCCCTCTTTAGAGACCCAGTACTTC
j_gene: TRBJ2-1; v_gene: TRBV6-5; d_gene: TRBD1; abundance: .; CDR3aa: CASSPGTGAYNEQFF; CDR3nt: TGTGCCAGCAGTCCCGGGACAGGGGCCTACAATGAGCAGTTCTTC
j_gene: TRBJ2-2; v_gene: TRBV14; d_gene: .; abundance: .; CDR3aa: CASSQEDGESGTGELFF; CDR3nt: TGTGCCAGCAGCCAAGAGGACGGCGAGAGTGGCACCGGGGAGCTGTTTTTT
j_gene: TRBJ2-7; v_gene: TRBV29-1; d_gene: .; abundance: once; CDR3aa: CSVVRAYEQYF; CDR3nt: TGCAGCGTTGTACGGGCCTACGAGCAGTACTTC
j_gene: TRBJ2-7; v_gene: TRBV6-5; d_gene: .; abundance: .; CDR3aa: CASSYEQGYEQYF; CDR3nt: TGTGCCAGCAGTTACGAGCAGGGCTACGAGCAGTACTTC
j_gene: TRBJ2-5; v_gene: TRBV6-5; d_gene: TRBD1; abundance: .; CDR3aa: CASTDRGQGETQYF; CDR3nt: TGTGCCAGCACCGACAGGGGGCAAGGAGAGACCCAGTACTTC
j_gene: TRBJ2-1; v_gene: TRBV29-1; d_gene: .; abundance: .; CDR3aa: CSVGLTNPAYNEQFF; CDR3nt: TGCAGCGTTGGTTTAACGAACCCCGCCTACAATGAGCAGTTCTTC
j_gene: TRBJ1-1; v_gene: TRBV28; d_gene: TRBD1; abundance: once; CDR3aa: CASSSHRGLGTEAFF; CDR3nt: TGTGCCAGCAGCTCTCACAGGGGGCTGGGCACTGAAGCTTTCTTT
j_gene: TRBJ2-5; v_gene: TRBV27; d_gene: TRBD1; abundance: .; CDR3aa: CASSLSPWGQQETQYF; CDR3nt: TGTGCCAGCAGTTTATCTCCCTGGGGACAGCAAGAGACCCAGTACTTC
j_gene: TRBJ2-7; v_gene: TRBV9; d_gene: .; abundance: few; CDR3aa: CASSVGGSSYEQYF; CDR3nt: TGTGCCAGCAGCGTAGGTGGCAGCTCCTACGAGCAGTACTTC
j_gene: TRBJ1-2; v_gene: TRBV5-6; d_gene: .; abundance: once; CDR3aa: CASSLIGQGLSYGYTF; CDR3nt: TGTGCCAGCAGCTTGATCGGTCAGGGGCTCTCCTATGGCTACACCTTC
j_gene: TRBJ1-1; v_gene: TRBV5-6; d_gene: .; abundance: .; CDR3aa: CASSRLFGYAEAFF; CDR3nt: TGTGCCAGTTCTCGTTTGTTTGGGTACGCTGAAGCTTTCTTT
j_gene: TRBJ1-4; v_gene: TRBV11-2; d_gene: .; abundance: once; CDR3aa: CASSLWLFNEKLFF; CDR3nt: TGTGCCAGCAGCTTATGGTTGTTTAATGAAAAACTGTTTTTT
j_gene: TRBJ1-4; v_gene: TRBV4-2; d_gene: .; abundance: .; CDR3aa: CASSQAKGPTTNEKLFF; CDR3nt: TGTGCCAGCAGCCAAGCGAAGGGGCCCACAACTAATGAAAAACTGTTTTTT
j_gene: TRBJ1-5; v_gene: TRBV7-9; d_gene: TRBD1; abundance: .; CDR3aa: CASSRTGGGQPQHF; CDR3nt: TGTGCCAGCAGCCGAACAGGGGGAGGACAGCCCCAGCATTTT
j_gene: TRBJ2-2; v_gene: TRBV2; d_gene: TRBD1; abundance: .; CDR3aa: CASSEGTGAPLNTGELFF; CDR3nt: TGTGCCAGCAGTGAAGGGACAGGGGCCCCTCTCAACACCGGGGAGCTGTTTTTT
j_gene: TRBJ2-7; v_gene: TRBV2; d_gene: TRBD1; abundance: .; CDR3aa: CASLDRGPYEQYF; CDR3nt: TGTGCCAGCTTGGACAGGGGCCCCTACGAGCAGTACTTC
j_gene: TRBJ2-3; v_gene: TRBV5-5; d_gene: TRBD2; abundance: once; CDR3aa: CASSHTSDTDTQYF; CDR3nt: TGTGCCAGCAGTCATACTAGCGACACAGATACGCAGTATTTT
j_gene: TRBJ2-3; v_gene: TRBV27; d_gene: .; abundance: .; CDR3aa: CASWGRLTDTQYF; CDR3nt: TGTGCCTCCTGGGGCAGATTGACAGATACGCAGTATTTT
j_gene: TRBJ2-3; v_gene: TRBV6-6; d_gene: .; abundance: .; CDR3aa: CASSYSIENTDTQYF; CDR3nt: TGTGCCAGCAGTTACTCGATCGAGAACACAGATACGCAGTATTTT
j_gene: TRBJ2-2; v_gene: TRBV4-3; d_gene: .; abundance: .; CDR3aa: CASSHTPAGELFF; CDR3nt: TGCGCCAGCAGCCATACCCCGGCCGGGGAGCTGTTTTTT
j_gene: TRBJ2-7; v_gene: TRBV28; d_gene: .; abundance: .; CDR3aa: CASSLRPGPPYEQYF; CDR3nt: TGTGCCAGCAGTTTACGCCCGGGACCCCCCTACGAGCAGTACTTC
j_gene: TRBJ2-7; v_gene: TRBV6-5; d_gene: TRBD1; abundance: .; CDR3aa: CASSYSQGAGYEQYF; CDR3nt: TGTGCCAGCAGTTACTCACAGGGGGCAGGGTACGAGCAGTACTTC
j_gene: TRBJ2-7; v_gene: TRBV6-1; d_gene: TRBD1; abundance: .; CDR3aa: CASSEYPRAGGFYEQYF; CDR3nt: TGTGCCAGCAGTGAATACCCTAGGGCAGGGGGTTTCTACGAGCAGTACTTC
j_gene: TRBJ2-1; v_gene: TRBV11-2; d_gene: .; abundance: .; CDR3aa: CASSLGRGNHEQFF; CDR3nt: TGTGCCAGCAGCTTAGGTCGTGGCAACCATGAGCAGTTCTTC
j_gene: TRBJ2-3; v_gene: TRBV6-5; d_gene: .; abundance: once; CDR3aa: CASSYAQSTSTDTQYF; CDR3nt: TGTGCCAGCAGTTACGCACAATCCACAAGCACAGATACGCAGTATTTT
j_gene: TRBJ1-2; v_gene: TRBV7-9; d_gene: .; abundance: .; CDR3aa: CASSLVLGQGSGYTF; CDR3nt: TGTGCCAGCAGCTTAGTTTTAGGGCAGGGATCCGGCTACACCTTC
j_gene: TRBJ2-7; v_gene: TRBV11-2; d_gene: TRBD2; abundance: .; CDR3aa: CASSPSGSIYEQYF; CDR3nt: TGTGCCAGCAGCCCCAGCGGGAGCATCTACGAGCAGTACTTC